Here is one TCR beta chain with its context. Its antigen is unknown. The protocol was immunoSEQ multiplex PCR, while the TCRdb copy is restricted to in-frame clones and leaves out a portion. The sample gives 77,000 or so clones, roughly 90% of which show up once; roughly 0.64% is in the top ten. This record belongs to a study of graft-versus-host responses after intestinal transplantation. Study background: After anti-thymocyte globulin induction, recipients took tacrolimus and steroids for 2 to 3 years.

Findings of the study overall: Detection of GvH clones occurred in recipient marrow, and some had their first appearance in ileum or blood. Subjects displaying graft-donor T cell macrochimerism possessed elevated graft-versus-host to host-versus-graft clonal ratios inside allografts. Early post-transplant HvG declines tracked with peak circulating GvH clone levels.

V was clipped by 3 bases and J by 3 bases, with 15 bases between them. Germline V gives CDR1 SNHLY, CDR2 FYNNEI. This CDR3 is built from 16 residues. The chain combines TRBV2 with TRBJ2-1, with a possible D match to TRBD2 (5 bases). This TCR came from a human patient who received an intestinal transplant, so some T cells may come from the graft donor. Source: PBMCs, taken 98 days after intestinal transplantation. The CDR3 region has the DNA TGTGCCAGCAGTGAGGAGAGGGTGTCTAGCTACAATGAGCAGTTCTTC. This encodes CASSEERVSSYNEQFF.